Listed below are T cell receptor beta chains from one sample, sequenced in a study of T cells expressing NK-cell markers. TCRdb reprocessed the 5' RACE reads, with one entry per CDR3 protein and no DNA. The sample data list 350,000 to 450,000 distinct CDR3 sequences. Sequencing input: blood T cells: a sorted CD56 or NKG2C T cell subset, CD4+ or CD8+ T cells, or bulk PBMC T cells (not recorded which). The receptors derive from a man between 18 and 69 years old in good health. Both conserved end residues are part of each CDR3. Fields, in order: V gene, J gene, CDR3 protein.

V gene: TRBV12-3/TRBV12-4; J gene: TRBJ1-5; CDR3 protein: CASSAGDLSNQPQHF
V gene: TRBV20-1; J gene: TRBJ2-7; CDR3 protein: CSARERPGGRGYEQYF
V gene: TRBV4-1; J gene: TRBJ2-5; CDR3 protein: CASSQGQKETQYF
V gene: TRBV6-5; J gene: TRBJ2-7; CDR3 protein: CASSYELGQGNEQYF
V gene: TRBV6-1; J gene: TRBJ1-2; CDR3 protein: CASSVDRVSDYGYTF
V gene: TRBV9; J gene: TRBJ2-3; CDR3 protein: CASSVRGGGPSTDTQYF
V gene: TRBV20-1; J gene: TRBJ2-3; CDR3 protein: CRWTGADTQYF
V gene: TRBV7-2; J gene: TRBJ2-3; CDR3 protein: CASSRDGLAVADTQYF
V gene: TRBV5-1; J gene: TRBJ2-7; CDR3 protein: CASNRLAGDSYEQYF
V gene: TRBV18; J gene: TRBJ1-2; CDR3 protein: CASSPRNDQGDYGYTF
V gene: TRBV14; J gene: TRBJ2-4; CDR3 protein: CASSPLQGSGNIQYF
V gene: TRBV20-1; J gene: TRBJ1-1; CDR3 protein: CSARGQRGQRGTEAFF
V gene: TRBV12-5; J gene: TRBJ2-5; CDR3 protein: CASGYPPTDRKWGQETQYF
V gene: TRBV18; J gene: TRBJ2-7; CDR3 protein: CASSPPSLYEQYF
V gene: TRBV6-1; J gene: TRBJ1-5; CDR3 protein: CASRPRGAEQPQHF
V gene: TRBV7-2; J gene: TRBJ1-6; CDR3 protein: CASSMGQGHSYNSPLHF
V gene: TRBV9; J gene: TRBJ2-2; CDR3 protein: CASSVQVSNTGELFF
V gene: TRBV7-8; J gene: TRBJ2-1; CDR3 protein: CASGLPGRINEQFF
V gene: TRBV18; J gene: TRBJ1-5; CDR3 protein: CASSQKGPDSNQPQHF
V gene: TRBV5-1; J gene: TRBJ2-7; CDR3 protein: CASSPQTLSYEQYF
V gene: TRBV18; J gene: TRBJ2-3; CDR3 protein: CASSRNRGRRTDTQYF
V gene: TRBV10-3; J gene: TRBJ1-3; CDR3 protein: CAIEDPGRNTIYF
V gene: TRBV23-1; J gene: TRBJ2-5; CDR3 protein: CASRPDGRISETQYF
V gene: TRBV12-5; J gene: TRBJ2-1; CDR3 protein: CASGFGQSNEQFF
V gene: TRBV24-1; J gene: TRBJ2-1; CDR3 protein: CATSDWTGGSLFEQFF
V gene: TRBV4-1; J gene: TRBJ1-5; CDR3 protein: CASSQDYLGQGSNQPQHF
V gene: TRBV20-1; J gene: TRBJ2-7; CDR3 protein: CSATRTGKFYEQYF
V gene: TRBV7-9; J gene: TRBJ2-2; CDR3 protein: CASSPPGTLGRELFF
V gene: TRBV11-2; J gene: TRBJ2-5; CDR3 protein: CASSRSFGGETQYF
V gene: TRBV7-9; J gene: TRBJ2-3; CDR3 protein: CASSGGGADTQYF
V gene: TRBV18; J gene: TRBJ2-7; CDR3 protein: CASTGQANSYEQYF
V gene: TRBV7-8; J gene: TRBJ2-5; CDR3 protein: CASSLDRVRDRETQYF
V gene: TRBV19; J gene: TRBJ2-3; CDR3 protein: CASSFGGHGDTQYF
V gene: TRBV18; J gene: TRBJ2-5; CDR3 protein: CASSPPAWDRGEETQYF
V gene: TRBV6-2/TRBV6-3; J gene: TRBJ2-7; CDR3 protein: CASSYWNRDLPEQYF
V gene: TRBV9; J gene: TRBJ2-3; CDR3 protein: CASTGGRVEDTQYF